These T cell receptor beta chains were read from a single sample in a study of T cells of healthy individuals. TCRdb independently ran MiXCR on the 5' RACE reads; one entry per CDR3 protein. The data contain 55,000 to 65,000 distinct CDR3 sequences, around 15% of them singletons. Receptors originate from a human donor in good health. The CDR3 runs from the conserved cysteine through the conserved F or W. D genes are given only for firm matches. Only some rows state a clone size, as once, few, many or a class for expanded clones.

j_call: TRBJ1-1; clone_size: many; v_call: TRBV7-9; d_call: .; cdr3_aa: CASSPPYRSANTEAFF; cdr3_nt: TGTGCCAGCAGCCCCCCCTATAGATCGGCCAACACTGAAGCTTTCTTT
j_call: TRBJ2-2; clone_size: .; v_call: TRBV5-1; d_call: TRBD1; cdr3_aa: CASKPGQSTGELFF; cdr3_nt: TGCGCCAGCAAACCGGGACAGTCCACCGGGGAGCTGTTTTTT
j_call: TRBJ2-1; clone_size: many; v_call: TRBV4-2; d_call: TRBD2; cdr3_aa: CASSKMGRGRYNEQFF; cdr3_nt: TGTGCCAGCAGCAAGATGGGGCGGGGGAGATACAATGAGCAGTTCTTC
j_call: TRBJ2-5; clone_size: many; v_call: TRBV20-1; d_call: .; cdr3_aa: CSAKERATRETQYF; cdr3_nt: TGCAGTGCTAAGGAGCGGGCGACAAGGGAGACCCAGTACTTC
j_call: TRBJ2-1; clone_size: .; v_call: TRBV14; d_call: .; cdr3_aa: CAGSGWEPGGEQFF; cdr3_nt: TGTGCCGGCAGCGGATGGGAACCTGGAGGTGAGCAGTTCTTC
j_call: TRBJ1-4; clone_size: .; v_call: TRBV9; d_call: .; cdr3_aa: CASSPRLGRDEKLFF; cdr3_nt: TGTGCCAGCAGCCCCCGTTTAGGGCGGGATGAAAAACTGTTTTTT
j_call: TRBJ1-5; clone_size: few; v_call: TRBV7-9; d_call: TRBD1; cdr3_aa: CASSLGTGGNQPQHF; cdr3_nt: TGTGCCAGCAGCTTAGGGACAGGGGGCAATCAGCCCCAGCATTTT
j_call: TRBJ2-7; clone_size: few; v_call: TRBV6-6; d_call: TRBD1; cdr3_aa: CASSGRTGGRYEQYF; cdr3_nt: TGTGCCAGCTCCGGCCGGACAGGGGGGAGGTACGAGCAGTACTTC
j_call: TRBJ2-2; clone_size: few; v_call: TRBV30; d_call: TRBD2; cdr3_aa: CAWSGTRTSGIAGELFF; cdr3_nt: TGTGCCTGGAGCGGTACTCGGACTAGCGGGATTGCCGGGGAGCTGTTTTTT
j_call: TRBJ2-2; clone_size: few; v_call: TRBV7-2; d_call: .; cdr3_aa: CASSSSYNTGELFF; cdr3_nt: TGTGCCAGCAGCTCTAGTTACAACACCGGGGAGCTGTTTTTT
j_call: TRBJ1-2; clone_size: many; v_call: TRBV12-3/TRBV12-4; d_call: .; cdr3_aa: CASSPTYGYTF; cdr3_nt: TGTGCCAGCAGCCCGACTTATGGCTACACCTTC
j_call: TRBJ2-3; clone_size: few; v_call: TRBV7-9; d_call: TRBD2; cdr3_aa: CASSPALGGRGADTQYF; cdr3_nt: TGTGCCAGCAGCCCCGCCCTAGGCGGGAGGGGCGCAGATACGCAGTATTTT
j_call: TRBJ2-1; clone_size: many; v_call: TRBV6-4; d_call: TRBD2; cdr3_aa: CASSEGLADYNEQFF; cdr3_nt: TGTGCCAGCAGTGAGGGTCTAGCGGACTACAATGAGCAGTTCTTC
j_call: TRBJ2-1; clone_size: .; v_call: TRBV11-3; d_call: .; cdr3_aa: CASSPLGDYNEQFF; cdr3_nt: TGTGCCAGCAGCCCCCTGGGCGATTACAATGAGCAGTTCTTC
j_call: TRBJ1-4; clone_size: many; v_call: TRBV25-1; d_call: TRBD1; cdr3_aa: CASSRREGAGGEKLFF; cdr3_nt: TGTGCCAGCAGTAGAAGGGAGGGGGCGGGAGGTGAAAAACTGTTTTTT
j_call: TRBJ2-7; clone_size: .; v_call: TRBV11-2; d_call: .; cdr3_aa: CASSLDLGQGYEQYF; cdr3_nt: TGTGCCAGCAGCTTAGATCTGGGCCAGGGGTACGAGCAGTACTTC
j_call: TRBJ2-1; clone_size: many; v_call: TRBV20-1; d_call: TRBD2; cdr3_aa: CSARDLTSGGNEQFF; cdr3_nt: TGCAGTGCTAGAGATTTGACTAGCGGGGGCAATGAGCAGTTCTTC
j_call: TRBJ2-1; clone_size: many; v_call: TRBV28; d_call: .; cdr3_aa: CASSLVGYSYNEQFF; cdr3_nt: TGTGCCAGCAGTTTGGTGGGGTACTCCTACAATGAGCAGTTCTTC
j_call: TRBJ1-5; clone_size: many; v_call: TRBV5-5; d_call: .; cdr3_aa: CASSSRQPGGNQPQHF; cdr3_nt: TGTGCCAGCAGCTCCCGACAGCCGGGCGGCAATCAGCCCCAGCATTTT
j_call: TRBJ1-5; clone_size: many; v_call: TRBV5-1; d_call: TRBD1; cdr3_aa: CASSLEGQGNQPQHF; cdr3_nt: TGCGCCAGCAGCTTGGAAGGACAGGGGAATCAGCCCCAGCATTTT
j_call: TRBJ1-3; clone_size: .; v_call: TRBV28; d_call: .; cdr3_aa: CASSAPGETFGNTIYF; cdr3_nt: TGTGCCAGCAGTGCCCCGGGGGAGACCTTCGGAAACACCATATATTTT
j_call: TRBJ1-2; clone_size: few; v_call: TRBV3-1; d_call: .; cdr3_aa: CASSRALKGTFFGGYTF; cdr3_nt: TGTGCCAGCAGCCGGGCCCTCAAAGGGACCTTTTTTGGTGGCTACACCTTC
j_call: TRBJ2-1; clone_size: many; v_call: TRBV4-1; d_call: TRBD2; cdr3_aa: CASRATSGRIDEQFF; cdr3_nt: TGCGCCAGCAGGGCAACTAGCGGGAGGATCGATGAGCAGTTCTTC
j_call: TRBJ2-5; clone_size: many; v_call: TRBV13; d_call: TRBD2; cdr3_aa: CASSFRGEETQYF; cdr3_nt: TGTGCCAGCAGCTTTCGGGGGGAAGAGACCCAGTACTTC
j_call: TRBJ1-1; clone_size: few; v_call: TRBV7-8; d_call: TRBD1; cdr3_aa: CASGDRRGNTEAFF; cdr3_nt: TGTGCCAGCGGGGACAGGCGAGGAAACACTGAAGCTTTCTTT
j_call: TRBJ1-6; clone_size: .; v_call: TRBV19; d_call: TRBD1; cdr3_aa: CASMGQGNSPLHF; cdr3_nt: TGTGCCAGTATGGGACAGGGGAACTCACCCCTCCACTTT
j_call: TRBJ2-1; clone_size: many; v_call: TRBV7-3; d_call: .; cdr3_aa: CASSGDNYNEQFF; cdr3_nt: TGTGCCAGCAGCGGGGACAACTACAATGAGCAGTTCTTC
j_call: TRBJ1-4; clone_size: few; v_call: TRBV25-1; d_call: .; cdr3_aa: CASSAGTEKLFF; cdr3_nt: TGTGCCAGCAGCGCGGGAACGGAAAAACTGTTTTTT
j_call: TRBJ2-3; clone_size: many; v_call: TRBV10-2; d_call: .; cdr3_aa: CASSAAKGGDTDTQYF; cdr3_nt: TGCGCCAGCAGTGCGGCCAAGGGGGGAGACACAGATACGCAGTATTTT
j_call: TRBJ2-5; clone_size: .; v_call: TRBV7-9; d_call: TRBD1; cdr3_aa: CASGQGASGILRETQYF; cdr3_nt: TGTGCCAGCGGACAGGGGGCGAGCGGGATCCTACGGGAGACCCAGTACTTC
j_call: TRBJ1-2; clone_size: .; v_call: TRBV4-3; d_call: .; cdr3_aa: CASSLYLGEPYGYTF; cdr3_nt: TGCGCCAGCAGCCTCTATCTAGGGGAGCCCTATGGCTACACCTTC
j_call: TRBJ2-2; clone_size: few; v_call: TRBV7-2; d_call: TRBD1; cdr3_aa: CASSLRGQGAPTNTGELFF; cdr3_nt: TGTGCCAGCAGCTTAAGGGGACAGGGGGCGCCGACGAACACCGGGGAGCTGTTTTTT